This T cell receptor (beta chain) is from a study of shared clonotypes between healthy human individuals. General observations from the study: Clonotypes not shared had lower generation probabilities than those common to all four donors.

Several immunoSEQ plates received, in even portions, the genomic DNA of each subset. Clones were read by immunoSEQ multiplex PCR, and TCRdb kept only the in-frame ones, dropping some. The table has some 700,000 clones, less than 95% seen once; the top ten hold more than 30%. With respect to this clone: Its antigen remains unknown. The sample holds other DNA sequences that translate to the same CDR3.

The CDR3 spans 15 residues. In germline, CDR1 is SGDLS, CDR2 YYNGEE. The ends were cut back, 0 bases at V and 6 bases at J, with 16 bases in the middle. The sequenced sample was memory CD8+ T cells from PBMCs. Subset indicated: CD45RO+ cells pooled with CCR7-negative TemRA cells. The TCR was taken from a man aged 18 to 29 in good health. Some clones in this sample may be carry-over from other donors' samples. J is TRBJ2-7 and V is TRBV9; a weak D match, TRBD2 (7 bases). CDR3 sequence (DNA): TGTGCCAGCAGCGTAGGGGCCGGGGGGCCTCGCGAGCAGTACTTC. Translating it yields CASSVGAGGPREQYF.